This TCR beta chain was recovered during a study of regulatory and conventional T cells in RAG deficiency. Genomic DNA came from blood conventional CD4+ T cells gated CD25-low CD127-high. Study-wide findings and caveats: Omenn CD25-high CD127-low cells may be activated cells, not true Tregs. Omenn patients showed >75% Treg-Tconv overlap and shorter CDR3 lengths. Omenn syndrome and CID/AS patients had approximately 100-fold fewer unique Treg TCR beta sequences, versus 9.5 to 10-fold elsewhere.

On this clone: The antigen remains undetermined.

This table comes from immunoSEQ multiplex PCR, and its TCRdb copy is limited to in-frame clones, with some not included. This table has 20,000 to 25,000 clones, 85% to 95% appearing once. Germline CDR1 reads MNHNY; CDR2 reads SVGAGI (reference sequence). The length of the CDR3 is 15 residues. V was clipped by 0 bases and J by 3 bases, with 8 bases between them. These data were also filed under a second study, of regulatory T cells. That study adds: The primer mix had 52 TRBV and 13 TRBJ primers.

Sequencing was carried out using CD4+ T cells sorted from blood. The chain links TRBV6-6 to TRBJ1-4, with D perhaps TRBD1 (6 bases). The clonotype was recovered from a human donor in good health. CDR3 region: CASSYSGQPNEKLFF. The CDR3 DNA follows: TGTGCCAGCAGTTACTCAGGACAGCCTAATGAAAAACTGTTTTTT.